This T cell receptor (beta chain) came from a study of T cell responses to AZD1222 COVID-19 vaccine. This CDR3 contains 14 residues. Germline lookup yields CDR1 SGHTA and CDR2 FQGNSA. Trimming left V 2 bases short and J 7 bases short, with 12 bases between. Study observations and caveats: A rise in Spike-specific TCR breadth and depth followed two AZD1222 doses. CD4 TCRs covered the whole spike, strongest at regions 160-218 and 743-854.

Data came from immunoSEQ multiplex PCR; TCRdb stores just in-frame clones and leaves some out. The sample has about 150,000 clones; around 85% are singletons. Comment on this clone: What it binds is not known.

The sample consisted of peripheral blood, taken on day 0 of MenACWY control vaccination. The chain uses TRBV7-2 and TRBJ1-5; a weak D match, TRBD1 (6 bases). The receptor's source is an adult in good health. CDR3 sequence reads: CASSLRGLGQPQHF. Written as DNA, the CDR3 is TGTGCCAGCAGCTTAAGGGGGTTGGGGCAGCCCCAGCATTTT.